Listed here are 27 T cell receptor beta chains from one sample, sequenced in a study of T cells in women clearing cervical HPV infection. The method was immunoSEQ multiplex PCR; TCRdb's version includes in-frame clones alone and lacks a portion of them. This sample's clone table lists just over 20,000 clones. Sequencing used blood buffy coat. All receptors derive from a woman between 18 and 69 years old with a cervical HPV16 infection that either progressed to CIN3+ or cleared (not recorded which).

Of note for this clone: With the read ending 3 residues before the CDR3 end, the germline J gene is used to fill in that end. The chain carries TRBV7-6 and TRBJ2-3, with 7 bases that match TRBD1. This CDR3 comprises 14 residues. The trim removed 5 bases at V and 4 bases at J, leaving 6 bases unmatched. CDR1 and CDR2 (germline): SGHVS, FNYEAQ. The CDR3 bases that were read are TGTGCCAGCAGCCGACAGGGTGTGGCAGATACG. Amino acid sequence: CASSRQGVADT. The entire CDR3 reads CASSRQGVADTQYF.

On this clone itself: The read gets to within 3 residues of the CDR3 end, and the germline J gene fills in the rest. The chain couples TRBV7-2 to TRBJ1-5; D might be TRBD1 (5 bases). The CDR3 contains 15 residues. Germline V gene sequence: CDR1 SGHTA, CDR2 FQGNSA. V gave up 2 bases and J gave up 2 bases, with 10 bases separating them. The CDR3 protein is CASSLISQGNQPQHF. CDR3 DNA (partial): TGTGCCAGCAGCTTAATCTCACAGGGCAATCAGCCC.

On this clone: Sequencing ends 3 residues short of the CDR3 end; the germline J gene provides the rest. The rearrangement joins TRBV6-2 or TRBV6-3 to TRBJ2-5; 7 nucleotides match TRBD2. The CDR3 length is 14 residues. The germline CDR1 and CDR2 sequences are MNHEY and SVGEGT. The junction had 12 bases not matched to a gene; V was cut back by 9 bases and J by 5 bases. The CDR3 spells CASSTGGRRETQYF. The part of the CDR3 DNA that was read is TGTGCCAGTTCAACGGGGGGTCGCCGGGAGACC.

Remarks on this clone: The read gets to within 3 residues of the CDR3 end, and the germline J gene fills in the rest. This chain uses TRBV19 with TRBJ1-5, with unresolved D. Germline assignment: CDR1 LNHDA and CDR2 SQIVND (reference sequence). V lost 7 bases and J lost 0, with 13 bases in between. This CDR3 contains 15 residues. The CDR3 spells CASNRGSDSNQPQHF. CDR3 DNA, as far as it was read: TGTGCCAGTAATCGGGGATCAGATAGCAATCAGCCC.

Remarks on this clone: The sequence runs out 3 residues before the end of the CDR3; the remainder is reconstructed from the germline J gene. The rearrangement uses TRBV30 and TRBJ2-2; D might be TRBD2 (5 bases). The CDR3 runs to 14 residues. V lost 1 base and J lost 5, with 11 bases in between. Germline CDR1 GTSNPN, CDR2 SVGIG (reference sequence). CDR3 DNA, as far as it was read: TGTGCCTGGAGTGGGGCCGGAGGAACCGGGGAG. Protein product: CAWSGAGGTGE. The full CDR3 is CAWSGAGGTGELFF. The entire variable domain, with the rest obtained from reference TRBV30 and TRBJ2-2, is as follows: SQTIHQWPATLVQPVGSPLSLECTVEGTSNPNLYWYRQAAGRGLQLLFYSVGIGQISSEVPQNLSASRPQDRQFILSSKKLLLSDSGFYLCAWSGAGGTGELFFGEGSRLTVL.

Turning to this clone: With the read ending 3 residues before the CDR3 end, the germline J gene is used to fill in that end. V usage is TRBV18 and J usage is TRBJ2-3; TRBD1 might be the D (6 bases). Trimming shortened V by 6 bases and J by 2 bases, and 18 bases separated the two germline ends. CDR1 is KGHSH and CDR2 is LQKENI in the germline V gene. The CDR3 sequence is 16 residues long. CDR3 DNA (partial): TGTGCCAGCTCGCCTAACAGGGCCCCCATCACAGATACG. It translates to CASSPNRAPITDT. The whole CDR3 is CASSPNRAPITDTQYF.

The DNA read from the CDR3 is TGTGCCAGCAGCTTAGACCCCGGGGGCACTGAA. Its translation: CASSLDPGGTE. The CDR3 reads in full as CASSLDPGGTEAFF. This chain joins TRBV7-2 and TRBJ1-1; weak D call: TRBD1 (5 bases). The read ends 3 residues early relative to the CDR3; the germline J gene fills the gap. CDR1 is SGHTA and CDR2 is FQGNSA in the germline V gene. CDR3 size: 14 residues. Trimming removed 1 base at V and 4 bases at J, with 10 bases between.

On this clone itself: Coverage ceases 3 residues before the CDR3 finishes, and the germline J gene fills in the end. The chain links TRBV16 to TRBJ2-1; weak D call: TRBD2 (6 bases). Trimming removed 0 bases from V and 9 bases from J, with 9 bases in between. Germline lookup yields CDR1 KGHSY and CDR2 FQNENV. The CDR3 has 13 amino acids. CDR3 loop: CASSQSKRAEQFF. Partial CDR3 DNA: TGTGCCAGCAGCCAATCTAAGCGGGCTGAG.

As for this clone: The CDR3 end lies 3 residues beyond the end of the read and is filled in from the germline J gene. The chain joins TRBV5-1 to TRBJ2-1; a possible D gene is TRBD1 (5 bases). V lost 4 bases, J lost 2 bases, and 10 bases lay in between. Looked up from germline, CDR1 is SGHRS and CDR2 is YFSETQ. The CDR3 contains 14 residues. Partial CDR3 DNA: TGCGCCAGCAGCACAAGGACAACCTACAATGAG. Amino acid sequence: CASSTRTTYNE. The whole CDR3 region reads CASSTRTTYNEQFF.

Comment on this clone: Read data end 3 residues before the CDR3 end; the end is taken from the germline J gene. The chain links TRBV6-1 to TRBJ2-4; 7 nucleotides align to TRBD1. Germline CDR1 is MNHNS and CDR2 is SASEGT. The CDR3 sequence is 14 residues long. The CDR3: CASSAWGQNYGQYF. The CDR3 DNA, read in part, is TGTGCCAGCAGTGCCTGGGGACAGAACTATGGT.

Comments on this clone: The read ends 3 residues before the CDR3 terminus; that terminus is restored from the germline J gene. This chain joins TRBV2 and TRBJ2-3, with 9 bases lining up with TRBD2. CDR1 and CDR2 from the germline V gene are SNHLY and FYNNEI. Losses at the gene ends were 4 bases for V and 0 bases for J; bases not matched to a gene: 5. The CDR3 spans 16 residues. The CDR3 DNA, read in part, is TGTGCCAGCAGTGGGCTAGCGGGGAAGAGCACAGATACG. Translation gives CASSGLAGKSTDT. The full CDR3 protein is CASSGLAGKSTDTQYF.

A word on this clone: Sequencing ends 3 residues short of the CDR3 end; the germline J gene provides the rest. The chain employs TRBV2 and TRBJ1-2, with D possibly matching TRBD1 (5 bases). The germline gives CDR1 SNHLY, CDR2 FYNNEI. CDR3 length equals 16 residues. This CDR3 is CASETSGGTSTDTYTF. The CDR3 DNA, read in part, is TGTGCCAGCGAAACTAGCGGGGGGACTAGCACAGATACC.

Comment on this clone: Coverage ceases 3 residues before the CDR3 finishes, and the germline J gene fills in the end. This chain links TRBV7-3 with TRBJ2-2, with 7 bases lining up with TRBD2. There are 16 residues in the CDR3. The ends lost 5 bases at V and 5 bases at J; junction bases unmatched: 11. Germline V CDR1 and CDR2: SGHTA, FQGTGA. The sequenced CDR3 bases are TGTGCCAGCAGCGCCCGGGGAAGCGGGGTGACCGGGGAG. Its translation: CASSARGSGVTGE. The CDR3, in full, reads CASSARGSGVTGELFF. Full variable domain (rest looked up from reference TRBV7-3 and TRBJ2-2): GAGVSQTPSNKVTEKGKYVELRCDPISGHTALYWYRQSLGQGPEFLIYFQGTGAADDSGLPNDRFFAVRPEGSVSTLKIQRTERGDSAVYLCASSARGSGVTGELFFGEGSRLTVL.

Turning to this clone: The read stops 3 residues short of the end of the CDR3; the missing end is completed from the germline J gene. The chain uses TRBV19 and TRBJ1-6; D uncertain. The CDR3 has 15 amino acids. CDR1 LNHDA and CDR2 SQIVND come from the germline V gene (reference sequence). The CDR3 region is CASSIRQLAAGSLHF. The covered CDR3 bases are TGTGCCAGTAGTATTCGGCAGCTCGCCGCCGGGTCC.

As for this clone: The observed sequence ends 3 residues before the CDR3 terminus, with the missing tail filled in from the germline J gene. The chain joins TRBV14 to TRBJ2-1; 9 bases fit TRBD1. The CDR3 runs to 20 residues. The V gene end was trimmed by 1 base and the J gene end by 1 base; junction bases not matched to a gene: 14. Germline values: CDR1 SGHDN, CDR2 FVKESK. CDR3 DNA (partial): TGTGCCAGCAGCCAAGTGCGCTGGACAGGGGCTCTCTATTCCTACAATGAG. It specifies CASSQVRWTGALYSYNE. The CDR3, in full, reads CASSQVRWTGALYSYNEQFF.

Concerning this clone: The read stops 3 residues short of the end of the CDR3; the missing end is completed from the germline J gene. The V gene is TRBV2, the J gene TRBJ2-5; D might be TRBD2 (5 bases). CDR1 is SNHLY and CDR2 is FYNNEI in the germline V gene. Trimming cost V 10 bases and J 1 base, with 16 bases left between them. The CDR3 has 14 residues. The CDR3 loop reads CANQPRGFQETQYF. The part of the CDR3 DNA that was read is TGTGCCAACCAACCCCGGGGTTTCCAAGAGACC.

About this clone: The read falls 3 residues short of the CDR3 end, and the missing part is taken from the germline J gene. The chain employs TRBV30 and TRBJ2-5, with TRBD2 matching over 13 bases. Germline CDR1 is GTSNPN and CDR2 is SVGIG (reference sequence). The V segment lost 2 bases and the J segment 1 base; nucleotides outside the gene matches: 7. The CDR3 runs to 17 residues. CDR3 protein: CAWSSTRLAGGQETQYF. The sequenced CDR3 bases are TGTGCCTGGAGTTCGACGCGACTAGCGGGGGGCCAAGAGACC.

Note on this clone: The CDR3 end falls 3 residues outside the read, so it is completed with the germline J gene. The J gene is TRBJ2-1, the V gene TRBV2; 8 bases match TRBD2. The CDR3 has 17 amino acids. CDR1 is SNHLY and CDR2 is FYNNEI in the germline V gene. J lost 7 bases, V lost 3 bases, and 14 bases had no gene match. The CDR3 loop is CASSENRGGQGRNEQFF. The sequenced part of the CDR3 DNA is TGTGCCAGCAGTGAGAACCGGGGGGGGCAGGGGCGTAATGAG.

Notes on this clone: Read data end 3 residues before the CDR3 end; the end is taken from the germline J gene. This chain uses TRBV18 with TRBJ2-1; TRBD1 agrees at 7 bases. The V and J ends lost 6 bases and 7 bases, in that order; junction bases with no gene match: 12. This CDR3 has 15 amino acids. Germline V gene data show CDR1 as KGHSH and CDR2 as LQKENI. CDR3 DNA, as far as it was read: TGTGCCAGCTCTTTTTGGGGCCAGGGGGATAATGAG. It specifies CASSFWGQGDNE. The whole CDR3 is CASSFWGQGDNEQFF.

Comments on this clone: The CDR3 extends 3 residues past the end of the read, so its final part is completed from the germline J gene. The chain carries TRBV4-2 and TRBJ2-1; unclear D gene. Germline CDR1 reads LGHNA; CDR2 reads YNFKEQ. V lost 0 bases and J 3 bases, leaving 6 bases between the germline ends. The CDR3 length is 14 residues. CDR3 sequence: CASSQDQRYNEQFF. The part of the CDR3 DNA that was read is TGTGCCAGCAGCCAAGATCAGCGCTACAATGAG.

A note on this clone: The read ends 3 residues before the CDR3 terminus; that terminus is restored from the germline J gene. This rearrangement joins TRBV18 to TRBJ1-2; D call uncertain. The CDR3 contains 16 residues. Germline V gene lookup returns CDR1 KGHSH and CDR2 LQKENI. This chain's CDR3 is CASSPPEKGFQNIYTF. The CDR3 DNA, read in part, is TGTGCCAGCTCACCACCGGAGAAGGGCTTTCAAAACATC.

To note about this clone: The read ends 3 residues shy of where the CDR3 ends; the end is completed using the germline J gene. The rearrangement uses TRBV20-1 and TRBJ1-1; no clear D. CDR1 and CDR2 from the germline V gene are DFQATT and SNEGSKA (reference sequence). The CDR3 has 11 amino acids. Incomplete CDR3 DNA: TGCAGTGTCCCGAGTCGGGTCCGG. Its translation is CSVPSRVR. Given in full, the CDR3 is CSVPSRVRAFF.

Points on this clone: The observed sequence ends 3 residues before the CDR3 terminus, with the missing tail filled in from the germline J gene. The V and J genes are TRBV10-3 and TRBJ2-3, with TRBD1 matching over 8 bases. The CDR3 runs 14 residues. Germline-derived CDR1 and CDR2 are ENHRY and SYGVKD. V gave up 5 bases and J gave up 5 bases; unmatched junction bases: 6. The covered CDR3 bases are TGTGCCATCAGTCGCAGGGGGCTGAAAGATACG. This codes for CAISRRGLKDT. The complete CDR3 sequence is CAISRRGLKDTQYF.

CDR3 DNA (partial): TGCGCCAGCAGCTTGGCCGGACAGGTCTACGAG. As protein: CASSLAGQVYE. The full CDR3 sequence reads CASSLAGQVYEQYF. The chain couples TRBV5-1 to TRBJ2-7; 7 positions match TRBD1. The read finishes 3 residues shy of the CDR3 end, and the germline J gene is used to complete it. V shed 0 bases, J shed 3 bases, and the junction held 3 bases outside the gene matches. CDR3 size: 14 residues. CDR1 is SGHRS and CDR2 is YFSETQ in the germline V gene. Full variable domain (remainder filled in from reference TRBV5-1 and TRBJ2-7): KAGVTQTPRYLIKTRGQQVTLSCSPISGHRSVSWYQQTPGQGLQFLFEYFSETQRNKGNFPGRFSGRQFSNSRSEMNVSTLELGDSALYLCASSLAGQVYEQYFGPGTRLTVT.

Comment on this clone: The read gets to within 3 residues of the CDR3 end, and the germline J gene fills in the rest. The rearrangement uses TRBV11-2 and TRBJ2-1, with D possibly being TRBD1 (7 bases). Trimming left V 0 bases short and J 4 bases short, with 10 bases between. Per the germline V gene, CDR1 is SGHAT and CDR2 is FQNNGV. This CDR3 contains 15 residues. The sequenced part of the CDR3 DNA is TGTGCCAGCAGCTTAGAGCCAGGGGGGTACAATGAG. Encoded protein: CASSLEPGGYNE. In full, the CDR3 reads CASSLEPGGYNEQFF.

Regarding this clone: The sequenced fragment ends 3 residues before the CDR3 boundary, so the rest is inferred from the germline J gene. The rearrangement joins TRBV20-1 to TRBJ1-2; unclear D gene. V lost 0 bases, J lost 7 bases, and 6 bases lay in between. Germline V gene sequence: CDR1 DFQATT, CDR2 SNEGSKA (reference sequence). CDR3 size: 11 residues. CDR3 region: CSARDQAGYTF. The sequenced part of the CDR3 DNA is TGCAGTGCTAGAGATCAGGCTGGC.

A word on this clone: The read ends 3 residues before the CDR3 terminus; that terminus is restored from the germline J gene. The gene calls are TRBV7-2 and TRBJ2-1, with D possibly TRBD1 on 6 matching bases. Germline CDR1 SGHTA, CDR2 FQGNSA. The CDR3 extends over 15 amino acids. The ends were cut back, 6 bases at V and 0 bases at J, with 12 bases in the middle. The CDR3 here is CASSPGQTSYNEQFF. The CDR3 bases that were read are TGTGCCAGCAGTCCGGGACAAACCTCCTACAATGAG.